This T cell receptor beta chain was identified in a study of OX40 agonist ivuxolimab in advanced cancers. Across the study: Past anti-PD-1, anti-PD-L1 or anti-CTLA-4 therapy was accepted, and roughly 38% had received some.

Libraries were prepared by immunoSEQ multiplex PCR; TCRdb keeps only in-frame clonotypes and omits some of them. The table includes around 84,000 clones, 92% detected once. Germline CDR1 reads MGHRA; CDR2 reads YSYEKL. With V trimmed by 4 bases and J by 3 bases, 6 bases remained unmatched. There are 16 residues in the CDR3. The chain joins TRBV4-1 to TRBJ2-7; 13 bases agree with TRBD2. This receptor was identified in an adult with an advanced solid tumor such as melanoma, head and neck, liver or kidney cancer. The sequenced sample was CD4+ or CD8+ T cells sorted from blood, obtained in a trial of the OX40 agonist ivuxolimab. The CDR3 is CASSRQLAGGFYEQYF. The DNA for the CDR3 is TGCGCCAGCAGCCGGCAACTAGCGGGAGGGTTCTACGAGCAGTACTTC.